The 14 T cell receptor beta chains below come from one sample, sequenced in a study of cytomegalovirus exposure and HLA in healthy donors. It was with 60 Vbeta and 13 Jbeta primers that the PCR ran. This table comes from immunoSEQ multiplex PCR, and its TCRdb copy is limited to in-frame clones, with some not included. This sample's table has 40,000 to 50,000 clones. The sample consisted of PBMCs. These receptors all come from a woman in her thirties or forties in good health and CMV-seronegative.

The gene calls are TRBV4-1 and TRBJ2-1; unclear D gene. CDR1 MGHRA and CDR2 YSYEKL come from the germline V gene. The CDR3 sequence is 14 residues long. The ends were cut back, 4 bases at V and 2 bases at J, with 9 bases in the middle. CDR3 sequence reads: CASSRESTYNEQFF. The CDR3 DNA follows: TGCGCCAGCAGCCGCGAGAGCACCTACAATGAGCAGTTCTTC.

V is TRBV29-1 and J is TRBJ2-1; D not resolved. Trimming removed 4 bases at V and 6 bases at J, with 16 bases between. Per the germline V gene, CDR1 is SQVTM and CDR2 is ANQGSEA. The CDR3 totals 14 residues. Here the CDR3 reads CSVVGRISPNEQFF. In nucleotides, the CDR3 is TGCAGCGTTGTCGGCAGGATATCCCCCAATGAGCAGTTCTTC.

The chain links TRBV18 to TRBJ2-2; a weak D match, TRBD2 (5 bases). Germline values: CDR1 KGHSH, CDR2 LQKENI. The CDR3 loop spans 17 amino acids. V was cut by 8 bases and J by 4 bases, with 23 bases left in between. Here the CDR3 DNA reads TGTGCCAGCCAACTTCGGGGTACAAAAGGTGTCACCGGGGAGCTGTTTTTT. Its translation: CASQLRGTKGVTGELFF.

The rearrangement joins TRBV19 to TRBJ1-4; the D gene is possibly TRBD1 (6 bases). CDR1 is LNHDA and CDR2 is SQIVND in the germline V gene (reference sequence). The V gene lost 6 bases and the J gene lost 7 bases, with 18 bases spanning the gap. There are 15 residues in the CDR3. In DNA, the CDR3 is TGTGCCAGTAGCTCACAGGGTCCAGGGGCTGAAAAACTGTTTTTT. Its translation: CASSSQGPGAEKLFF. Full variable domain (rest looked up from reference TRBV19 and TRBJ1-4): DGGITQSPKYLFRKEGQNVTLSCEQNLNHDAMYWYRQDPGQGLRLIYYSQIVNDFQKGDIAEGYSVSREKKESFPLTVTSAQKNPTAFYLCASSSQGPGAEKLFFGSGTQLSVL.

CDR3 protein: CASSLATPPQGSGTQYF. The CDR3, as DNA: TGTGCCAGCAGCCTTGCCACGCCCCCCCAGGGAAGTGGTACGCAGTATTTT. The chain employs TRBV28 and TRBJ2-3; TRBD1 might be the D (5 bases). The CDR3 is 17 amino acids. CDR1 MDHEN and CDR2 SYDVKM come from the germline V gene. V was trimmed by 6 bases and J by 8 bases, leaving 27 bases between them.

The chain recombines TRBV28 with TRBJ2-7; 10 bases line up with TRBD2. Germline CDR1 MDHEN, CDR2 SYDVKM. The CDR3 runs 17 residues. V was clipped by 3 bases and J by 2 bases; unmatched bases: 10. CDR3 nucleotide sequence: TGTGCCAGCAGTTTGGAAAGCGGGAGGGAGTGGGCCTACGAGCAGTACTTC. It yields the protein CASSLESGREWAYEQYF.

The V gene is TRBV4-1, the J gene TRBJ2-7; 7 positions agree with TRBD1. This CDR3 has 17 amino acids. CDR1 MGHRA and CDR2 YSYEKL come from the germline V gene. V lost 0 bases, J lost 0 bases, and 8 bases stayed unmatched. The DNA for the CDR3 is TGCGCCAGCAGCCAAGATAGGGGGACAGTCCTCTCCTACGAGCAGTACTTC. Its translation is CASSQDRGTVLSYEQYF.

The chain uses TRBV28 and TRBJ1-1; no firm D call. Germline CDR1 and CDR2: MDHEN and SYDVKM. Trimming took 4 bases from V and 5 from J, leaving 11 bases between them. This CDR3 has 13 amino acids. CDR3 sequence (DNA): TGTGCCAGCAGTTCTTTCCGTGTGACTGAAGCTTTCTTT. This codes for CASSSFRVTEAFF.

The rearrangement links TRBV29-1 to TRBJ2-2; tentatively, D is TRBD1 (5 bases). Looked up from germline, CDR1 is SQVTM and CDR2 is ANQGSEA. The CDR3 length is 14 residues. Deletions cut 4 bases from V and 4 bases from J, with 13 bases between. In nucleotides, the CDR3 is TGCAGCGTTGGTCAGGGCATAGGCACCGGGGAGCTGTTTTTT. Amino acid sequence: CSVGQGIGTGELFF.

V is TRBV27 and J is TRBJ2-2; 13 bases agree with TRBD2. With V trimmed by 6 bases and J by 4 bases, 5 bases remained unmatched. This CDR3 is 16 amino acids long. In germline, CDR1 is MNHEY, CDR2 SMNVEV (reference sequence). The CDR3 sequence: CASSRLAGGLTGELFF. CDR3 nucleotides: TGTGCCAGCAGCCGACTAGCGGGAGGTCTCACCGGGGAGCTGTTTTTT.

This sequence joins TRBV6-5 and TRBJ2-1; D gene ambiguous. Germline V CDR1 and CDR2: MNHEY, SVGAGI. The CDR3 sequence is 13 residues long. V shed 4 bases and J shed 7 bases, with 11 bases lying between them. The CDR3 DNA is TGTGCCAGCAGTTCCCTGCTATGGAATGAGCAGTTCTTC. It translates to CASSSLLWNEQFF.

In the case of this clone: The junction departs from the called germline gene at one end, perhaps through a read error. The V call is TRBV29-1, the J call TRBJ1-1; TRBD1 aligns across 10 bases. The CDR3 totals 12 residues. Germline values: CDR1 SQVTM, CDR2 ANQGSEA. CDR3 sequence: CSVRQGAYEDFF. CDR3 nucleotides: TGCAGCGTAAGACAGGGGGCTTATGAAGATTTCTTT.

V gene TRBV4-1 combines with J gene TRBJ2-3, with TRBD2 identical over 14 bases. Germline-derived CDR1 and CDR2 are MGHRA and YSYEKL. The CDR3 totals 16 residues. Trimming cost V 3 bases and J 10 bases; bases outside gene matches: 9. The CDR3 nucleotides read TGCGCCAGCAGCCAGCCGACTAGCGGGAGGGGCAGGGCGCAGTATTTT. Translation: CASSQPTSGRGRAQYF.

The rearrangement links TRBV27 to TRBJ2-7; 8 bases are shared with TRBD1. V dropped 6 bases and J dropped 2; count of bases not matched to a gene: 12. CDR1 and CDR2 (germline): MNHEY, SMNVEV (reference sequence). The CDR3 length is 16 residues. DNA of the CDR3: TGTGCCAGCAGCCAGAGGGCGACAGGGGAGCCCTACGAGCAGTACTTC. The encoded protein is CASSQRATGEPYEQYF.